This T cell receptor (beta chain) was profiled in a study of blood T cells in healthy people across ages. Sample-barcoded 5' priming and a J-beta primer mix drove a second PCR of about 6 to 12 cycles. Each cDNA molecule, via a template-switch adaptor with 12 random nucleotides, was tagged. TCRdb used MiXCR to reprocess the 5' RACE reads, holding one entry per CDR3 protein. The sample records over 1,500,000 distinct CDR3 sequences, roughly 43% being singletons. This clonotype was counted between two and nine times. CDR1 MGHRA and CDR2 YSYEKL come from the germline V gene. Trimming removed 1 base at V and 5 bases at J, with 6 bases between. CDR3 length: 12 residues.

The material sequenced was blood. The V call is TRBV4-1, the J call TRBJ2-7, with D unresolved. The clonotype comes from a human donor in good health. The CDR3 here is CASSQAWHEQYF. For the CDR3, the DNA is TGCGCCAGCAGCCAAGCTTGGCACGAGCAGTACTTC.